The 15 T cell receptor beta chains below were found in one sample sequenced in a study of T-cell reconstitution after alpha-beta-depleted transplantation in children. A library of TCRbeta sequences, prepared with unique molecular identifiers, was generated. TCRdb analysed the PCR reads with MiXCR anew, one entry per CDR3 protein. Among 200,000 or so distinct CDR3 sequences listed, about 8.2% were seen once. The material sequenced was PBMCs, mostly from graft donor cells, taken 360 days after TCRalphabeta/CD19-depleted stem cell transplant. These receptors all come from a male patient between 2 and 9 years old who had a stem cell transplant for acute myeloid leukemia, so the T cells may come from the graft donor.

This clonotype has only a few counts. The chain is built from TRBV28 and TRBJ1-3; unclear D gene. Germline CDR1 and CDR2: MDHEN and SYDVKM. Trimming took 6 bases from V and 0 from J, leaving 12 bases between them. CDR3 length: 15 amino acids. In nucleotides, the CDR3 is TGTGCCAGCAGGCCCCCCGGGAGCTCTGGAAACACCATATATTTT. It codes for CASRPPGSSGNTIYF.

This clonotype was found many times. The chain links TRBV11-2 to TRBJ2-3, with 10 bases lining up with TRBD1. V lost 5 bases to trimming and J lost 0 bases; unmatched junction nucleotides: 17. The CDR3 has 20 residues. Germline CDR1 reads SGHAT; CDR2 reads FQNNGV. CDR3 bases: TGTGCCAGCAGCCCGCGCCGGACAGGGGGGTCGTCAACTAGCACAGATACGCAGTATTTT. Translated: CASSPRRTGGSSTSTDTQYF.

This clonotype came up many times. V usage is TRBV2 and J usage is TRBJ2-3; 8 bases agree with TRBD1. The trim removed 8 bases at V and 4 bases at J, leaving 8 bases unmatched. The CDR3 loop spans 14 amino acids. The germline V gene encodes CDR1 SNHLY and CDR2 FYNNEI. CDR3 nucleotides: TGTGCCAGCGTCAGGACAGGGCGGGCAGATACGCAGTATTTT. Translating it yields CASVRTGRADTQYF. The full variable domain, in which reference TRBV2 and TRBJ2-3 provide the parts outside the CDR3, is EPEVTQTPSHQVTQMGQEVILRCVPISNHLYFYWYRQILGQKVEFLVSFYNNEISEKSEIFDDQFSVERPDGSNFTLKIRSTKLEDSAMYFCASVRTGRADTQYFGPGTRLTVL.

This clonotype was recorded at least ten times. The chain carries TRBV29-1 and TRBJ2-5; 9 nucleotides line up with TRBD2. After removal of 7 bases from V and 2 bases from J, the junction contained 14 bases not matched to a gene. Germline CDR1 reads SQVTM; CDR2 reads ANQGSEA. CDR3 length: 16 amino acids. CDR3 region: CSADPYSGGYQETQYF. CDR3 in DNA: TGCAGCGCTGATCCCTACAGCGGGGGGTATCAAGAGACCCAGTACTTC. Full variable domain (remainder filled in from reference TRBV29-1 and TRBJ2-5): SAVISQKPSRDICQRGTSLTIQCQVDSQVTMMFWYRQQPGQSLTLIATANQGSEATYESGFVIDKFPISRPNLTFSTLTVSNMSPEDSSIYLCSADPYSGGYQETQYFGPGTRLLVL.

The rearrangement links TRBV12-3 or TRBV12-4 to TRBJ1-3; D uncertain. Trimming left V 6 bases short and J 0 bases short, with 12 bases between. The length of the CDR3 is 15 residues. In DNA form, the CDR3 reads TGTGCCAGCAGCAAATCGGGGTTCTCTGGAAACACCATATATTTT. As protein: CASSKSGFSGNTIYF.

This clonotype turned up a few times. The V call is TRBV20-1, the J call TRBJ2-6; D possibly corresponds to TRBD2 (5 bases). The CDR3 is made up of 14 amino acids. V was cut by 5 bases and J by 0 bases, with 8 bases left in between. Per the germline V gene, CDR1 is DFQATT and CDR2 is SNEGSKA (reference sequence). CDR3 region: CSAVGSSGANVLTF. For the CDR3, the DNA is TGCAGTGCTGTTGGGAGCTCTGGGGCCAACGTCCTGACTTTC.

This clonotype appeared many times. CDR3 residues: CASGRGGAYNEQFF. The CDR3 DNA follows: TGTGCCAGCGGAAGGGGGGGAGCCTACAATGAGCAGTTCTTC. This chain connects TRBV7-2 to TRBJ2-1; possibly TRBD2 for D (7 bases). V dropped 8 bases and J dropped 2 bases, with 13 bases sitting between them. From germline, CDR1 is SGHTA and CDR2 FQGNSA. This CDR3 region has 14 residues. The whole variable domain, remainder taken from reference TRBV7-2 and TRBJ2-1, is GAGVSQSPSNKVTEKGKDVELRCDPISGHTALYWYRQSLGQGLEFLIYFQGNSAPDKSGLPSDRFSAERTGGSVSTLTIQRTQQEDSAVYLCASGRGGAYNEQFFGPGTRLTVL.

This clonotype was counted ten times or more. This chain uses TRBV29-1 with TRBJ2-7; no firm D call. The CDR3 loop spans 11 amino acids. V was clipped by 4 bases and J by 3 bases, with 7 bases between them. Germline CDR1 is SQVTM and CDR2 is ANQGSEA. DNA of the CDR3: TGCAGCGTTGCCGTTGACTACGAGCAGTACTTC. Its protein is CSVAVDYEQYF.

This clonotype was observed at least ten times. V usage is TRBV18 and J usage is TRBJ2-5; D gene ambiguous. Deletions cut 6 bases from V and 3 bases from J, with 5 bases between. This CDR3 spans 11 amino acids. Germline loops: CDR1 KGHSH, CDR2 LQKENI. The CDR3: CASSHEETQYF. The CDR3 DNA reads as TGTGCCAGCTCCCATGAAGAGACCCAGTACTTC. The variable domain in full, with the rest retrieved from reference TRBV18 and TRBJ2-5, is NAGVMQNPRHLVRRRGQEARLRCSPMKGHSHVYWYRQLPEEGLKFMVYLQKENIIDESGMPKERFSAEFPKEGPSILRIQQVVRGDSAAYFCASSHEETQYFGPGTRLLVL.

The V gene is TRBV12-3 or TRBV12-4, the J gene TRBJ2-2; D unresolved. The CDR3 is 13 amino acids. Trimming stripped 1 base from V and 9 bases from J, with 9 bases between. The CDR3 DNA reads as TGTGCCAGCAGTTTAGTGGCTGGGTGGGAGCTGTTTTTT. Its protein is CASSLVAGWELFF.

In this sample, this clonotype turned up many times. The chain couples TRBV6-2 or TRBV6-3 to TRBJ2-1; 10 bases fit TRBD1. Germline V gene data show CDR1 as MNHEY and CDR2 as SVGEGT. Germline trimming cut 2 bases from V and 5 bases from J; bases unmatched to any gene: 6. The CDR3 totals 16 residues. CDR3 nucleotide sequence: TGTGCCAGCAGTTACGCCGTGGGACAGGGGAACAATGAGCAGTTCTTC. Translated: CASSYAVGQGNNEQFF.

The sample holds a few counts of this clonotype. This rearrangement joins TRBV7-2 to TRBJ1-3; TRBD1 is a possible D gene (5 bases). The CDR3 covers 14 residues. The germline V gene encodes CDR1 SGHTA and CDR2 FQGNSA. The V end lost 3 bases, the J end lost 4 bases, and 10 bases lay between the germline ends. CDR3 protein: CASSFGGIGNTIYF. The CDR3 region has the DNA TGTGCCAGCAGCTTCGGGGGAATCGGAAACACCATATATTTT.

This clonotype was picked up many times. The chain has TRBV6-5 and TRBJ2-2, with 9 bases lining up with TRBD2. This CDR3 spans 17 amino acids. J gave up 2 bases and V 0 bases, and 4 bases lay outside the gene matches. CDR1 MNHEY and CDR2 SVGAGI come from the germline V gene. In DNA, the CDR3 is TGTGCCAGCAGTTACTCTAGCGGGAGTACTAACACCGGGGAGCTGTTTTTT. Translated: CASSYSSGSTNTGELFF.

This clonotype has only a few counts. CDR3 in DNA: TGTGCCAGCAGCCCAAGGACCTCAAGGCAGTATTTCGTGCCCCAGCATTTT. Protein product: CASSPRTSRQYFVPQHF. This chain links TRBV7-3 with TRBJ1-5; D gene ambiguous. The CDR3 is 17 amino acids. Per germline, CDR1 SGHTA and CDR2 FQGTGA. The V and J ends lost 5 bases and 9 bases respectively, with 26 bases between them.

V usage is TRBV5-5 and J usage is TRBJ1-2; D might be TRBD1 (6 bases). V gave up 4 bases and J gave up 4 bases, with 14 bases separating them. Germline V gene sequence: CDR1 SGHKS, CDR2 YYEKEE (reference sequence). This CDR3 is built from 14 residues. CDR3 protein: CASSPSTGLYGYTF. CDR3 in DNA: TGTGCCAGCAGCCCCTCAACAGGGCTCTATGGCTACACCTTC.